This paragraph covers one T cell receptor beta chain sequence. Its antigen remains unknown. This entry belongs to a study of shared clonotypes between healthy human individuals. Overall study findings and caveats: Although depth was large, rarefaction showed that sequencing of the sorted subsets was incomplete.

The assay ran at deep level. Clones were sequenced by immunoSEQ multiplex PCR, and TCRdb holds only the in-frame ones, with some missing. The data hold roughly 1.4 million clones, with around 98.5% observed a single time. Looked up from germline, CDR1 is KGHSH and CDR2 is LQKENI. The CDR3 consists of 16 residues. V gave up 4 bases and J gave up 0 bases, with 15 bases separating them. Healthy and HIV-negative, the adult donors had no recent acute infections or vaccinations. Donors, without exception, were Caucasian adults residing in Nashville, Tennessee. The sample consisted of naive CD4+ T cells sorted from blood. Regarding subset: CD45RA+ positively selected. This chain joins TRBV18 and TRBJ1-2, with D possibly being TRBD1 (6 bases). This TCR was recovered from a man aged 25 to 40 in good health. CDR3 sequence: CASSLKIGTSNYGYTF. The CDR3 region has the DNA TGTGCCAGCTCACTGAAGATCGGGACATCTAACTATGGCTACACCTTC.